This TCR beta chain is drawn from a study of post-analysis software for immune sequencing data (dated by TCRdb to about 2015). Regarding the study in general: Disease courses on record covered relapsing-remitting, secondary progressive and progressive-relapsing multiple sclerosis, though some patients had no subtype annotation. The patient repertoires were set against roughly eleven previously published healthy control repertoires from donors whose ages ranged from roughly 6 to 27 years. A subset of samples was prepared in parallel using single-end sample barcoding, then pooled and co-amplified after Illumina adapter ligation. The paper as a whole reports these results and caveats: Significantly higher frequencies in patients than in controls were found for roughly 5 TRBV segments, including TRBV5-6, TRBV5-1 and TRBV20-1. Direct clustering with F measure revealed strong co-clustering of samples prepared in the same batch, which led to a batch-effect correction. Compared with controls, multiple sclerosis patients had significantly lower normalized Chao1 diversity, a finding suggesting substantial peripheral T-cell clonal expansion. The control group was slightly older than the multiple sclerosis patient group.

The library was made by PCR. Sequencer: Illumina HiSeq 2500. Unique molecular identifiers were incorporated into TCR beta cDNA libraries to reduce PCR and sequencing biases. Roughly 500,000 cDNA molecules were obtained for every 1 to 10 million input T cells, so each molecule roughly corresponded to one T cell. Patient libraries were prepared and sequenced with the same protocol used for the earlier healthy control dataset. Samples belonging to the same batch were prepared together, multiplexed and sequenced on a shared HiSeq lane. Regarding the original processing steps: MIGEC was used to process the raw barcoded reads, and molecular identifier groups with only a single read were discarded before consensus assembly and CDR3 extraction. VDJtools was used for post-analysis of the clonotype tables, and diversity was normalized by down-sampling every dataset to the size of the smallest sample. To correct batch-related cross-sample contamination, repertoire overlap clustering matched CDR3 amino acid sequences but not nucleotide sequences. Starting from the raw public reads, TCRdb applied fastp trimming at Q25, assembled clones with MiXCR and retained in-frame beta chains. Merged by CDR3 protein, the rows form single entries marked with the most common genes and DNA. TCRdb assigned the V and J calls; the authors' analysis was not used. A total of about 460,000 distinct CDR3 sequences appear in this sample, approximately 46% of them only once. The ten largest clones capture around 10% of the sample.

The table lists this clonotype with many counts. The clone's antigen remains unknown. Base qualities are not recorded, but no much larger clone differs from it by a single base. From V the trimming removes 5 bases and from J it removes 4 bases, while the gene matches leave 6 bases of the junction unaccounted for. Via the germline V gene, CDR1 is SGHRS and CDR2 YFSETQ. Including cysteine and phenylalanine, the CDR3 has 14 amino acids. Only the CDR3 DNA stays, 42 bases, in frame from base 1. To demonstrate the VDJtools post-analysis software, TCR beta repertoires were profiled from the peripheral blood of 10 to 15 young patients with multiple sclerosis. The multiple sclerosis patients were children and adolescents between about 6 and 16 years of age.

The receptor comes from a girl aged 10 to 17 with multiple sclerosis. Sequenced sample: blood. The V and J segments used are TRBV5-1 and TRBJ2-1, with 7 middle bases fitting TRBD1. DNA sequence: TGCGCCAGCAGTGGGGCAGGGGGATACAATGAGCAGTTCTTC. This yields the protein CASSGAGGYNEQFF.